This TCR beta chain was profiled in a study of cytomegalovirus exposure and HLA in healthy donors (dated by TCRdb to 2017 to 2019). Regarding the research as a whole: According to an earlier analysis of several hundred of the donors, roughly 180 million T cells yielded 90 million to 130 million unique TCR beta sequences and 276 Gb of sequence data. Every discovery cohort repertoire had been produced on one sequencing platform. In a later genetic analysis, genome-wide SNP genotypes for about three fifths of the roughly 670 donors were used, and that subset was treated as a discovery cohort. The genetic ancestry cluster associated with self-reported Caucasian donors included about four fifths of the 300 to 450 genotyped donors. Rather than using new phenotypic data, the later analysis identified candidate immune exposures from TCR beta sequences and from how often those sequences occurred across donors. On average, around 200,000 unique TCR beta nucleotide sequences were sequenced per donor among fewer than 500 genotyped donors of the cohort, with roughly 19% of those sequences being non-productive. To decide whether each TCR beta V gene segment behaved as functional or pseudogenic, an earlier analysis of approximately 590 of the donors relied on high-throughput TCR beta sequencing. Along with the roughly 710-subject first cohort, a separate validation cohort of over a hundred different subjects was used. Roughly 310 gigabases of sequencing data and approximately 84 million unique TCR sequences were included in an early release covering about 620 HLA-typed donors. A handful of DR-DQ haplotypes were handled as single units for association and clustering because linkage in the cohort was strong. Both class I and class II loci were covered by HLA typing, at four-digit resolution. Typing coverage differed by locus: A, B, C, DRB1 and DQB1 were typed in roughly 629-630 donors, DQA1 in about 560, DPA1 in over 600, and DPB1 in 400 to 490. A later analysis re-examined previously published TCR beta repertoires from about 700 donors and added high-resolution HLA genotyping to investigate patterns of TCR occurrence. Donor age, sex, ethnicity and CMV serostatus were collected together with the repertoire data. The study aimed to test whether cataloging public T cell receptors could reveal signatures of past pathogen exposure. The T cell repertoires of about 700 subjects were profiled by immunosequencing and related to cytomegalovirus serostatus. The study combined high-throughput TCR immunosequencing, statistical association of individual TCRs with disease status, and machine learning to predict cytomegalovirus infection status. What the authors observed across the whole study: Assigning TCR associations to individual alleles was difficult when HLA alleles, especially DR and DQ, strongly co-occurred. Correlated functional status among segregating V segments might reflect linkage disequilibrium, but an unknown experimental factor could not be ruled out. Most TCR sequences were observed very rarely across donors, whereas some public TCRs were present in many individuals. In a later analysis, most CMV-associated TCR beta chains were found to appear HLA-restricted, with HLA associations seemingly driven largely by CMV exposure. According to the authors, the approach could potentially be generalized to other disease states and immunological phenotypes. According to a later analysis, TCR association rates differed among HLA loci, with DRB1 alleles showing the most associated TCRs and HLA-C alleles showing the fewest. Roughly uniform sequencing depth across donors was assumed in presence/absence analyses, although this assumption may not hold. Compared with equally common non-associated chains, HLA-associated TCR beta chains in a later analysis were more clonally expanded and had lower generation probabilities. A further reported finding was that TCR beta sequences accurately predicted the HLA-A and HLA-B alleles for most subjects in the first cohort. In a later analysis, several top co-occurrence clusters were reported to appear linked to parvovirus B19, influenza, CMV and Epstein-Barr virus. The only immune exposure information available for the cohort was CMV serostatus. Only TCR beta chains were sequenced in this cohort, and the absence of alpha or paired-chain data limited detectable features. Cytomegalovirus status was reported to be diagnosed by the classifier with high specificity and sensitivity in both the original and validation cohorts. A cluster of highly shared sequence variants was judged likely to be a technical artifact of the sequencing pipeline. Seventeen rarely observed V segments, including chromosome 9 orphons, were excluded from the earlier analysis of several hundred of the donors because counts were too low. Three of the identified cytomegalovirus-associated TCR beta chains were confirmed in vitro to be specific for cytomegalovirus antigens. Because HLA typing was unavailable for some donors at each locus, only the typed subset was used in association tests. Broadly in line with IMGT annotations, most TCR beta V segments showed up in productive rearrangements about 90% or about 30% of the time in an earlier analysis of around 550 of the donors. In the study, roughly 160 TCR beta chains were listed as associated with cytomegalovirus. According to a later genetic analysis, donors in an Asian-associated ancestry cluster had fewer N-insertions in productive TCRs than the approximately 690-donor mean. Some IMGT-functional V segments, including TRBV6-2 and TRBV6-3, could not be told apart with the 87-base-pair reads, so those segments were excluded. A later genetic analysis associated a missense DCLRE1C variant with V-gene and J-gene trimming of TCR beta chains, and an independent cohort replicated the association. At a false discovery rate of 0.05, a later analysis linked 16,000 or so TCR beta sequences to specific HLA alleles.

The V end gives up 0 bases and the J end 2 bases, leaving 3 bases in the junction not matched to a gene. The CDR3 runs 16 residues from the cysteine to the phenylalanine. Only the CDR3 DNA stays, 48 bases, in frame from base 1. The germline V gene sets CDR1 to SGHRS and CDR2 to YFSETQ. The cohort comprised some 680 healthy bone marrow donors. All cohort members were sampled while nominally healthy, although unrecorded immune exposures were likely present. The donor was CMV seronegative and belonged to the group of several hundred seronegative cohort members. Each donor provided a peripheral blood sample, and peripheral blood mononuclear cells were used for TCR beta sequencing. Genomic DNA extraction from the blood cell samples was performed with the Qiagen DNeasy Blood Extraction Kit. Regarding this clone: It has no known antigen specificity. Nothing much larger sits one base from this clone, and base qualities are not available.

Libraries were built with the immunoSEQ multiplex PCR assay. A mixture of 60 forward primers for TCR Vbeta segments and 13 reverse primers for TCR Jbeta segments was used in the multiplex PCR. A multiplex PCR assay on genomic DNA amplified the CDR3 region of rearranged TCR beta genes. Amplified TCR beta libraries were sequenced as 87-base-pair reads on the Illumina HiSeq System. On the authors' methods: A later analysis tallied around 87 million unique TCR beta chains across the 600 to 700 repertoires, and approximately 9.9 million of those chains were shared by two or more donors. Raw reads were error-corrected and collapsed into unique sequences by a nearest-neighbor algorithm in which closely related sequences were merged to remove PCR and sequencing errors. CDR3 sequences were aligned to IMGT reference sequences to assign V, D and J gene segments. Each retained sequence needed at least a six-nucleotide match to both a V gene segment and a J gene segment. A rearrangement counted as productive if the CDR3 had no stop codons and remained in frame with V and J, and every other rearrangement counted as non-productive. CDR3 was defined according to IMGT convention as the region running from the second conserved V-encoded cysteine to the conserved J-encoded phenylalanine. Sequences without an unambiguous match to a single V gene segment were excluded from the earlier analysis of about 600 of the donors. An earlier analysis of 587 of the donors called V segments functional above 56.7% productive rearrangements and segregating when the between-donor standard deviation exceeded 5%. A statistical classification framework was built for diagnosing cytomegalovirus status from the catalog of TCR beta chain sequences. V and J gene assignment, in a later analysis, came from comparing TCR nucleotide sequences with IMGT/GENE-DB human TR gene sequences. In a later analysis, CDR3 sequences and most-parsimonious VDJ recombination scenarios were assigned using the TCRdist pipeline. A later analysis defined each TCR beta chain by its CDR3 amino acid sequence plus V-gene family, and excluded reads lacking a unique V-gene family. To address suspected cross-contamination and a sequencing artifact, a later analysis removed approximately 600 highly shared, low-generation-probability nucleotide sequences. In a later analysis, a clonal expansion index for each public chain was calculated from normalized within-repertoire ranks of inferred template counts. In a later analysis, generation probabilities were computed using a VDJ recombination model fitted to out-of-frame rearrangements, and the results were checked against IGoR. In a later analysis, TCR-TCR, TCR-HLA and TCR-CMV co-occurrence was scored with hypergeometric tests, and a repertoire-size bias correction was applied to TCR pairs. In a later analysis, false discovery rates were estimated by permuting HLA or CMV assignments 20 times. In a later analysis, co-occurring TCRs were grouped with DBSCAN, and TCRdist sequence similarity was added when clustering was performed within HLA-allele-positive subsets. Repertoires with fewer than 30,000 or more than 120,000 public chains were left out of co-occurrence clustering, as were about five repertoires with anomalous nucleotide sharing. Sourced from immuneACCESS, this table was stored by TCRdb with only in-frame sequences that have V and J called. A share of the clones is absent; for the studies checked, an unresolved V gene accounts for under half, and the remainder has no known explanation. The V and J calls and the clone size are those of that table, but D and trimming were determined from the DNA. This sample gives fewer than 140,000 clones in total; 71% of them show up just once. The top ten clones comprise about 2.5% of the sample.

This receptor was taken from a female donor in good health and CMV-seronegative. The V and J segments used are TRBV5-1 and TRBJ2-1; 9 central bases correspond to TRBD2. Sequencing was done on a sample of PBMCs. For the CDR3, the sequence is CASSLGLAGPYNEQFF. The DNA reads TGCGCCAGCAGCTTGGGGCTAGCGGGACCCTACAATGAGCAGTTCTTC.